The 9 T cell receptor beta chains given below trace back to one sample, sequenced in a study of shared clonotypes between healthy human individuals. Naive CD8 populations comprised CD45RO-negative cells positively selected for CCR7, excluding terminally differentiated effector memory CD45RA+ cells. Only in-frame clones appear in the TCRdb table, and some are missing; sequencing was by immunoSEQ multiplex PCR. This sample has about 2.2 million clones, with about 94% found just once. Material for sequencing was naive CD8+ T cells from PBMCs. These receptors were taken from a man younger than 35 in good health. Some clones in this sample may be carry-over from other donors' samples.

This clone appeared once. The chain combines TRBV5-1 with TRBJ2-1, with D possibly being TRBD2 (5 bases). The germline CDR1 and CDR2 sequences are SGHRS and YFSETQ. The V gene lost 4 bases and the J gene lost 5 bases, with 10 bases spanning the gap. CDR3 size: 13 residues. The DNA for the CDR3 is TGCGCCAGCAGCGCCCGACTAAACAATGAGCAGTTCTTC. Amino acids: CASSARLNNEQFF.

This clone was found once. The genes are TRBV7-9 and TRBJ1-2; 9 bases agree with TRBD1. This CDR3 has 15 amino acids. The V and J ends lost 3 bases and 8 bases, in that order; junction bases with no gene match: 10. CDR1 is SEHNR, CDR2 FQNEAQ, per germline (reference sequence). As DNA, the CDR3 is TGTGCCAGCAGCTTCGGACCCGACAGGGGGTTGGGCTACACCTTC. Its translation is CASSFGPDRGLGYTF.

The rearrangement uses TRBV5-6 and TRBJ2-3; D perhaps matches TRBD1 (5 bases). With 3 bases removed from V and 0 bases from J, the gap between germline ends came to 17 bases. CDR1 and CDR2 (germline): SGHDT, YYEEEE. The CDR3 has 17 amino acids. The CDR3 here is CASSSTWQGSSTDTQYF. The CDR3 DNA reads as TGTGCCAGCAGCTCGACCTGGCAGGGCTCGAGCACAGATACGCAGTATTTT.

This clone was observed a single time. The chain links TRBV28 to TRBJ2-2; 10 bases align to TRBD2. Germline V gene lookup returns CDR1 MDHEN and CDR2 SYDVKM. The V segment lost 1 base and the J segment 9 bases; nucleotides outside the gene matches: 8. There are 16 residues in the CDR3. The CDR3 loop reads CASSLSPSGSSRELFF. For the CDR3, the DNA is TGTGCCAGCAGTTTATCCCCTAGCGGGAGTTCCCGGGAGCTGTTTTTT.

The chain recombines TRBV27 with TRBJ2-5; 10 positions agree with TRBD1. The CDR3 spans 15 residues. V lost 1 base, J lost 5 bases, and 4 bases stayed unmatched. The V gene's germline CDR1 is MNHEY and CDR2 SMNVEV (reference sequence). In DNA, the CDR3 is TGTGCCAGCAGTTTATACGGGACAGGGGTGGAGACCCAGTACTTC. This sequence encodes CASSLYGTGVETQYF.

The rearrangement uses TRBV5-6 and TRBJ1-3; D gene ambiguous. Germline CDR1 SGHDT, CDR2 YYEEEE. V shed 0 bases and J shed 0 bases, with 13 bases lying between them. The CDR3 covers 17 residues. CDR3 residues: CASSLGWEESSGNTIYF. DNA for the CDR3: TGTGCCAGCAGCTTGGGGTGGGAGGAGAGCTCTGGAAACACCATATATTTT.

This CDR3 reads CASSVSDSATNYGYTF. The DNA for the CDR3 is TGTGCCAGCAGCGTATCGGACAGCGCAACTAACTATGGCTACACCTTC. V and J are TRBV9 and TRBJ1-2; D is perhaps TRBD1 (6 bases). Germline CDR1 SGDLS, CDR2 YYNGEE. V was clipped by 1 base and J by 0 bases, with 13 bases between them. CDR3 length: 16 amino acids.

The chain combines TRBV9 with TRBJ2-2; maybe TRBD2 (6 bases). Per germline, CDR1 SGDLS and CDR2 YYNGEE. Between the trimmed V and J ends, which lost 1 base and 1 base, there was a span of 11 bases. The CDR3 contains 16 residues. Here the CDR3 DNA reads TGTGCCAGCAGCGTATATTGGAGGGTGAACACCGGGGAGCTGTTTTTT. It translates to CASSVYWRVNTGELFF.

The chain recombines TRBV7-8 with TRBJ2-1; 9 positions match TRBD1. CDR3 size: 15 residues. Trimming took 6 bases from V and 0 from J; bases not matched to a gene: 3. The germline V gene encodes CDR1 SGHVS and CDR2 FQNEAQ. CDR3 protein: CASSWGQGSYNEQFF. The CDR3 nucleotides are TGTGCCAGCAGTTGGGGACAGGGCTCCTACAATGAGCAGTTCTTC.